This entry describes one TCR beta chain. In germline, CDR1 is SGHAT, CDR2 FQNNGV. V lost 6 bases, J lost 2 bases, and 11 bases lay in between. This CDR3 is 13 amino acids long. These data are taken from a study of OX40 agonist ivuxolimab in advanced cancers. Assay: immunoSEQ multiplex PCR; the TCRdb copy retains only in-frame clones and omits some. Here the sample spans 75,000 to 90,000 clones, 85% being singletons. This rearrangement joins TRBV11-2 to TRBJ2-7; TRBD1 might be the D (5 bases). The TCR comes from an adult with an advanced solid tumor such as melanoma, head and neck, liver or kidney cancer. The input for sequencing was CD4+ or CD8+ T cells sorted from blood, taken in a trial of the OX40 agonist ivuxolimab. CDR3: CASRLTAPYEQYF. CDR3 in DNA: TGTGCCAGCAGGCTGACAGCCCCCTACGAGCAGTACTTC.